The next 5 T cell receptor beta chains were all read from a single sample in a study of cytomegalovirus exposure and HLA in healthy donors. PCR involved 60 Vbeta and 13 Jbeta primers. Only in-frame clones appear in the TCRdb table, and some are missing; sequencing was by immunoSEQ multiplex PCR. This sample yields more than 85,000 clones, of which roughly 80% are seen a single time; around an eighth belongs to the top ten. Input material: PBMCs. These receptors all come from a male donor in good health and CMV-seropositive.

The genes are TRBV18 and TRBJ2-1; 7 bases fit TRBD1. Germline assignment: CDR1 KGHSH and CDR2 LQKENI. V gave up 6 bases and J gave up 2 bases; unmatched junction bases: 4. CDR3 length: 14 amino acids. The CDR3 loop is CASSPGTAYNEQFF. The CDR3 DNA follows: TGTGCCAGCTCTCCCGGGACAGCCTACAATGAGCAGTTCTTC.

In its sample, this clone was seen once. The V and J genes are TRBV2 and TRBJ2-7; D ambiguous. Trimming cost V 2 bases and J 2 bases, with 7 bases left between them. This CDR3 region has 13 residues. CDR1 is SNHLY and CDR2 is FYNNEI in the germline V gene. DNA of the CDR3: TGTGCCAGCAGTGAAATACTGACCTACGAGCAGTACTTC. Translating it yields CASSEILTYEQYF.

The gene calls are TRBV4-1 and TRBJ2-7, with TRBD1 identical over 7 bases. V trimming: 4 bases; J trimming: 3 bases; junction bases outside the gene matches: 12. Germline V gives CDR1 MGHRA, CDR2 YSYEKL. This CDR3 region has 16 residues. The CDR3 nucleotides are TGCGCCAGCAGCCCCAAACACGACAGGGATTTCTACGAGCAGTACTTC. Its protein is CASSPKHDRDFYEQYF.

The CDR3 nucleotides read TGTGCCAGCAGCCCCTTGGCGGCAGGGGGGTTTCGTGGAGAGACCCAGTACTTC. It encodes CASSPLAAGGFRGETQYF. The genes are TRBV7-9 and TRBJ2-5; possible D gene TRBD1, 7 bases. CDR1 SEHNR and CDR2 FQNEAQ come from the germline V gene (reference sequence). V dropped 5 bases and J dropped 4 bases, with 26 bases sitting between them. This CDR3 is built from 18 residues.

J is TRBJ2-1 and V is TRBV2; 12 nucleotides match TRBD2. Germline V CDR1 and CDR2: SNHLY, FYNNEI. This CDR3 region has 15 residues. Trimming took 7 bases from V and 4 from J; bases not matched to a gene: 5. CDR3 bases: TGTGCCAGCAATTCCCTAGCGGGGGGGTACAATGAGCAGTTCTTC. It yields the protein CASNSLAGGYNEQFF.